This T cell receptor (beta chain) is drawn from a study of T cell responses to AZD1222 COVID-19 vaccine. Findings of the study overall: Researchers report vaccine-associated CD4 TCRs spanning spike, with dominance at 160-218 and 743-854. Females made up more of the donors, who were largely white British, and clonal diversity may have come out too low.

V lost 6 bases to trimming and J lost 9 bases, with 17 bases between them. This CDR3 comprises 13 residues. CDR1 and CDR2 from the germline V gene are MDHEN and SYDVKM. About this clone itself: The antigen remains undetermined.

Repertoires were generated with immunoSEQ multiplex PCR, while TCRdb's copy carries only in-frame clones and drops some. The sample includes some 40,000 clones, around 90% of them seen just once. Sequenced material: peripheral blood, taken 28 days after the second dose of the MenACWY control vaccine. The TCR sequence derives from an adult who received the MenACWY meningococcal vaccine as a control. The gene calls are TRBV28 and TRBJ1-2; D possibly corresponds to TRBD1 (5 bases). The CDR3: CASSSGTGVSYTF. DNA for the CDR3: TGTGCCAGCAGCTCCGGGACGGGTGTGAGCTACACCTTC.